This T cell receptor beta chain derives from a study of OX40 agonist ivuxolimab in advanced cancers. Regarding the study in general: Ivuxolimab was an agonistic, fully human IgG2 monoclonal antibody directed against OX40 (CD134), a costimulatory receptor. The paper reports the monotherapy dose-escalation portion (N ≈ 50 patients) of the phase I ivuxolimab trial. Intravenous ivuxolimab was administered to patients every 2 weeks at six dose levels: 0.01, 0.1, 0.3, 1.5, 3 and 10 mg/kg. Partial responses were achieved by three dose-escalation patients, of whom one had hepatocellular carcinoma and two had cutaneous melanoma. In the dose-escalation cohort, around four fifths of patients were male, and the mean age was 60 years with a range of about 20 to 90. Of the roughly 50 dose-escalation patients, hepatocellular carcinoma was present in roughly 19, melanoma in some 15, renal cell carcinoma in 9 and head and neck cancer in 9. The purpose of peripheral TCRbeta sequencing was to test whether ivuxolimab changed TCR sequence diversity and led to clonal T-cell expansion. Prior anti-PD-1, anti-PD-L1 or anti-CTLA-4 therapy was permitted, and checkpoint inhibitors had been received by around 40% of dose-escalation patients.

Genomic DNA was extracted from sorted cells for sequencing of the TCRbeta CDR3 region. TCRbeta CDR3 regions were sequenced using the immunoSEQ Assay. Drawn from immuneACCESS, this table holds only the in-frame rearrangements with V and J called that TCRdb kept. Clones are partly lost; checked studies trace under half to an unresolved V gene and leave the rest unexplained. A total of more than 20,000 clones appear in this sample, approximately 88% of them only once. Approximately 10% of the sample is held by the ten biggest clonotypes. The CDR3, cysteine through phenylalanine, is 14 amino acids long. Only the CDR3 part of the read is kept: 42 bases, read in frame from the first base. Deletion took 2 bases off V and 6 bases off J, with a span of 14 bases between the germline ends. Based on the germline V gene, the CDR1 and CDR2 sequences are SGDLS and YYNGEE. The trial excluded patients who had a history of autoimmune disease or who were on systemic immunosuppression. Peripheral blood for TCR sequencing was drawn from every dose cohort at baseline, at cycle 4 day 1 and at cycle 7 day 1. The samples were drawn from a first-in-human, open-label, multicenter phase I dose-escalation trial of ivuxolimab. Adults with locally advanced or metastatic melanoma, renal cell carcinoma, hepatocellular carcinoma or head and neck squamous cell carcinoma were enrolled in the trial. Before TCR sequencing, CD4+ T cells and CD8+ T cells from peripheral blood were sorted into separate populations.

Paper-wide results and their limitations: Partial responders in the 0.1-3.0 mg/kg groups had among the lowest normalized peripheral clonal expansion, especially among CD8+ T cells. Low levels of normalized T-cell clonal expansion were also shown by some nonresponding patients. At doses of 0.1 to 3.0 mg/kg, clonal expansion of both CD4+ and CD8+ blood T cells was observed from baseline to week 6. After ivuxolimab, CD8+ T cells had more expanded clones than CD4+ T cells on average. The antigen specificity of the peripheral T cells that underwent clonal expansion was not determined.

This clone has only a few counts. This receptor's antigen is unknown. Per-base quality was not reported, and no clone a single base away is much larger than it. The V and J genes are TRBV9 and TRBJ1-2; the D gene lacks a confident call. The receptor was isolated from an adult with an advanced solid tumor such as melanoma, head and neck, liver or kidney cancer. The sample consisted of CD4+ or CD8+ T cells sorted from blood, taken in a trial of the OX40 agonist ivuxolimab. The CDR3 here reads CASSVGWGSNGYTF. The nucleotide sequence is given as TGTGCCAGCAGCGTGGGTTGGGGTTCTAATGGCTACACCTTC.